These 28 T cell receptor beta chains came from one sample sequenced in a study of early T cells in non-severe SARS-CoV-2 infection. Each CDR3 protein gets one entry after TCRdb re-called the 5' RACE reads with MiXCR. The sample carries fewer than 85,000 distinct CDR3 sequences, around 13% recorded once. Source material: whole blood. The receptor set was obtained from an adult who was a healthcare worker with PCR-confirmed SARS-CoV-2 infection or an uninfected control (not recorded which).

The chain recombines TRBV4-1 with TRBJ1-1, with D perhaps matching TRBD1 (6 bases). The germline V and J ends were trimmed by 1 base and 3 bases, with 9 bases remaining between them. The CDR3 has 14 residues. Per germline, CDR1 MGHRA and CDR2 YSYEKL. The CDR3: CASSQVAGDTEAFF. CDR3 in DNA: TGCGCCAGCAGCCAAGTAGCAGGGGACACTGAAGCTTTCTTT.

The chain joins TRBV12-3 or TRBV12-4 to TRBJ1-2; D not certain. The CDR3 extends over 14 amino acids. Trimming took off 3 bases at V and 5 bases at J, with 13 bases between the two ends. CDR3: CASSFNLFGYGYTF. CDR3 coding DNA: TGTGCCAGCAGTTTTAACCTTTTTGGGTATGGCTACACCTTC.

V usage is TRBV18 and J usage is TRBJ1-1, with 9 bases aligning to TRBD1. Germline V CDR1 and CDR2: KGHSH, LQKENI. V was pared by 4 bases and J by 5 bases, with 8 bases of the junction left unmatched. This CDR3 comprises 15 residues. CDR3 residues: CASSLRTGVSTEAFF. For the CDR3, the DNA is TGTGCCAGCTCACTTAGGACAGGGGTCAGTACTGAAGCTTTCTTT.

This clonotype has only a few counts. The chain uses TRBV27 and TRBJ2-3, with D hard to call. This CDR3 spans 16 amino acids. The germline CDR1 and CDR2 sequences are MNHEY and SMNVEV (reference sequence). V was trimmed by 3 bases and J by 4 bases, leaving 17 bases between them. The CDR3 DNA follows: TGTGCCAGCAGTTTTCTCCGAGATAGTGTAGCAGATACGCAGTATTTT. Protein product: CASSFLRDSVADTQYF.

The chain couples TRBV27 to TRBJ2-2; TRBD2 matches at 16 bases. The CDR3 sequence is 17 residues long. The ends lost 6 bases at V and 4 bases at J; junction bases unmatched: 5. In germline, CDR1 is MNHEY, CDR2 SMNVEV (reference sequence). The CDR3 DNA is TGTGCCAGCAGCCCGGGACTAGCGGGGGGGCCCACCGGGGAGCTGTTTTTT. Encoded protein: CASSPGLAGGPTGELFF.

This clonotype showed up just a few times. The gene calls are TRBV12-3 or TRBV12-4 and TRBJ1-6; 7 bases map to TRBD1. The length of the CDR3 is 14 residues. The trim removed 6 bases at V and 4 bases at J, leaving 3 bases unmatched. DNA of the CDR3: TGTGCCAGCAGGCCGGGACAGTATAATTCACCCCTCCACTTT. Translated, it gives CASRPGQYNSPLHF.

V usage is TRBV7-9 and J usage is TRBJ1-4; D perhaps matches TRBD1 (6 bases). Per germline, CDR1 SEHNR and CDR2 FQNEAQ (reference sequence). The CDR3 runs 15 residues. The V end lost 1 base, the J end lost 8 bases, and 14 bases lay between the germline ends. The CDR3 DNA follows: TGTGCCAGCAGCTTAGTTCCAGGGGAAAGCGAAAAACTGTTTTTT. Residues: CASSLVPGESEKLFF.

This clonotype was seen more than once but under ten times. The rearrangement uses TRBV7-9 and TRBJ2-3; D is undetermined. Germline CDR1 reads SEHNR; CDR2 reads FQNEAQ (reference sequence). Trimming stripped 2 bases from V and 8 bases from J, with 8 bases between. CDR3 length equals 12 residues. CDR3 protein: CASSLFGVTQYF. In nucleotides, the CDR3 is TGTGCCAGCAGCTTATTTGGCGTTACGCAGTATTTT.

The gene calls are TRBV2 and TRBJ1-1; no clear D gene. CDR3 size: 14 residues. The germline gives CDR1 SNHLY, CDR2 FYNNEI. Trimming shortened V by 11 bases and J by 0 bases, and 16 bases separated the two germline ends. The CDR3 nucleotides read TGTGCCCTCAGCGGTCTTGGGCTGAACACTGAAGCTTTCTTT. This gives the protein CALSGLGLNTEAFF. Complete variable domain (other parts from reference TRBV2 and TRBJ1-1): EPEVTQTPSHQVTQMGQEVILRCVPISNHLYFYWYRQILGQKVEFLVSFYNNEISEKSEIFDDQFSVERPDGSNFTLKIRSTKLEDSAMYFCALSGLGLNTEAFFGQGTRLTVV.

This clonotype came up many times. The chain links TRBV5-5 to TRBJ2-3, with 15 bases aligning to TRBD2. Germline CDR1 and CDR2: SGHKS and YYEKEE (reference sequence). The CDR3 has 18 residues. With 4 bases clipped from V and 0 bases from J, the junction kept 6 bases outside the gene matches. The CDR3 sequence: CASSPGTSGRTSTDTQYF. Here the CDR3 DNA reads TGTGCCAGCAGCCCTGGGACTAGCGGGAGGACTAGCACAGATACGCAGTATTTT.

This clonotype was observed a few times. The chain carries TRBV29-1 and TRBJ2-3; 11 bases match TRBD2. After removal of 8 bases from V and 3 bases from J, the junction contained 13 bases not matched to a gene. The CDR3 consists of 16 residues. Germline loops: CDR1 SQVTM, CDR2 ANQGSEA. CDR3 sequence: CSTPGLAGGTTDTQYF. The CDR3 DNA sequence: TGCAGCACCCCCGGGCTAGCGGGGGGAACGACAGATACGCAGTATTTT.

With respect to this clonotype: One end of the junction does not line up with germline, which may come from a read error. V usage is TRBV28 and J usage is TRBJ1-5; D uncertain. CDR3 length equals 13 residues. The germline CDR1 and CDR2 sequences are MDHEN and SYDVKM. The chain's CDR3 is CASRLRVNQPQHF. The CDR3 nucleotides are TGTGCCAGCCGTTTAAGGGTAAATCAGCCCCAGCATTTT. The entire variable domain, with the rest obtained from reference TRBV28 and TRBJ1-5, is as follows: DVKVTQSSRYLVKRTGEKVFLECVQDMDHENMFWYRQDPGLGLRLIYFSYDVKMKEKGDIPEGYSVSREKKERFSLILESASTNQTSMYLCASRLRVNQPQHFGDGTRLSIL.

The chain carries TRBV7-9 and TRBJ2-7; 8 bases line up with TRBD1. Germline CDR1 is SEHNR and CDR2 is FQNEAQ (reference sequence). This CDR3 has 15 residues. J lost 3 bases, V lost 4 bases, and 8 bases had no gene match. The CDR3 DNA follows: TGTGCCAGCAGCTCGGACAGGGTGACCTTCTACGAGCAGTACTTC. Amino acids: CASSSDRVTFYEQYF.

V gene TRBV25-1 combines with J gene TRBJ1-2, with D maybe TRBD1 (5 bases). The CDR3 sequence is 12 residues long. With 8 bases removed from V and 9 bases from J, the gap between germline ends came to 16 bases. Germline CDR1 reads MGHDK; CDR2 reads SYGVNS. CDR3 in DNA: TGTGCCAGCGGGGCCCCGGCAGGGAGCTACACCTTC. This codes for CASGAPAGSYTF.

In this sample, this clonotype turned up a few times. The chain has TRBV5-1 and TRBJ1-1; D uncertain. Germline V gene lookup returns CDR1 SGHRS and CDR2 YFSETQ. V was clipped by 1 base and J by 7 bases, with 11 bases between them. The CDR3 has 13 residues. CDR3 bases: TGCGCCAGCAGCTTGAAAGGGATTAATGAAGCTTTCTTT. Translated, it gives CASSLKGINEAFF.

The rearrangement joins TRBV27 to TRBJ2-7; 10 bases fit TRBD2. Unmatched junction bases numbered 6, after V lost 6 bases and J lost 4 bases. This CDR3 region has 14 residues. Germline CDR1 MNHEY, CDR2 SMNVEV (reference sequence). The CDR3 here is CASSRLAGGYEQYF. CDR3 DNA: TGTGCCAGCAGCCGCTTAGCGGGAGGTTACGAGCAGTACTTC.

The table lists this clonotype with a few counts. The chain carries TRBV6-1 and TRBJ1-2; the D is unclear. Germline V gene lookup returns CDR1 MNHNS and CDR2 SASEGT. V was cut by 0 bases and J by 2 bases, with 4 bases left in between. There are 13 residues in the CDR3. The DNA of the CDR3 is TGTGCCAGCAGTGAAGCAGAAAACTATGGCTACACCTTC. Its protein product is CASSEAENYGYTF.

The chain employs TRBV6-5 and TRBJ2-7; TRBD2 agrees at 8 bases. CDR1 is MNHEY, CDR2 SVGAGI, per germline. The ends lost 10 bases at V and 1 base at J; junction bases unmatched: 6. CDR3 size: 13 residues. CDR3 protein: CATRGGASYEQYF. The CDR3 DNA sequence: TGTGCCACTCGGGGGGGGGCTTCCTACGAGCAGTACTTC.

The rearrangement links TRBV7-2 to TRBJ2-2; TRBD1 matches 8 bases. Looked up from germline, CDR1 is SGHTA and CDR2 is FQGNSA. J gave up 4 bases and V 7 bases, and 5 bases lay outside the gene matches. This CDR3 comprises 14 residues. CDR3 DNA: TGTGCCAGCATCAGACAGGGGCCCACCGGGGAGCTGTTTTTT. Amino acid sequence: CASIRQGPTGELFF.

This clonotype was detected many times. This chain joins TRBV15 and TRBJ1-4; D is uncertain. V was cut by 3 bases and J by 5 bases, with 13 bases left in between. The CDR3 is 15 residues long. CDR1 is LNHNV and CDR2 is YYDKDF in the germline V gene (reference sequence). CDR3 residues: CATSRDRRTNEKLFF. The CDR3 DNA follows: TGTGCCACCAGCAGGGACCGACGGACGAATGAAAAACTGTTTTTT.

At least ten counts were recorded for this clonotype. This chain links TRBV12-3 or TRBV12-4 with TRBJ1-5; TRBD1 aligns across 7 bases. This CDR3 is built from 16 residues. With V trimmed by 5 bases and J by 9 bases, 16 bases remained unmatched. Here the CDR3 DNA reads TGTGCCAGCAGTCCCGGGACAGAATTATGGCGGAGGCCCCAGCATTTT. Translated: CASSPGTELWRRPQHF.

This clonotype was picked up many times. The chain couples TRBV5-6 to TRBJ1-1; the D is unclear. V dropped 0 bases and J dropped 5 bases, with 8 bases sitting between them. This CDR3 has 13 residues. CDR1 and CDR2 from the germline V gene are SGHDT and YYEEEE. CDR3 DNA sequence: TGTGCCAGCAGCTTGGATATGGGAACTGAAGCTTTCTTT. This translates into CASSLDMGTEAFF.

The gene calls are TRBV3-1 and TRBJ2-1; tentatively, D is TRBD2 (7 bases). V lost 4 bases, J lost 7 bases, and 17 bases lay in between. Germline-derived CDR1 and CDR2 are LGHDT and YNNKEL (reference sequence). The CDR3 extends over 15 amino acids. CDR3 protein: CASSPHRAGENEQFF. The CDR3, as DNA: TGTGCCAGCAGCCCCCACAGGGCGGGGGAGAATGAGCAGTTCTTC.

This clonotype occurred a few times. CDR3 in DNA: TGCGCCAGCAGCTTGGAGGGACACCTACCTGGCTACACCTTC. Protein sequence: CASSLEGHLPGYTF. The rearrangement joins TRBV5-1 to TRBJ1-2, with TRBD1 as a possible D gene (6 bases). In germline, CDR1 is SGHRS, CDR2 YFSETQ. The V gene lost 0 bases and the J gene lost 7 bases, with 13 bases spanning the gap. The CDR3 runs to 14 residues.

This clonotype was seen repeatedly, ten times or more. The chain is built from TRBV3-1 and TRBJ2-1; TRBD1 might be the D (5 bases). The CDR3 has 17 residues. V lost 0 bases, J lost 4 bases, and 16 bases lay in between. The V gene's germline CDR1 is LGHDT and CDR2 YNNKEL (reference sequence). This chain's CDR3 is CASSQDRRASVYNEQFF. The CDR3 bases are TGTGCCAGCAGCCAAGATCGCAGGGCAAGTGTTTACAATGAGCAGTTCTTC.

The chain is built from TRBV12-3 or TRBV12-4 and TRBJ1-2; no definite D call. V was trimmed by 5 bases and J by 4 bases, leaving 8 bases between them. The CDR3 runs to 12 residues. CDR3 nucleotides: TGTGCCAGCAGTATGGGGATCTATGGCTACACCTTC. This sequence encodes CASSMGIYGYTF.

This chain connects TRBV27 to TRBJ1-6; no definite D call. The CDR3 is 16 residues long. V shed 2 bases and J shed 5 bases, with 13 bases lying between them. Per germline, CDR1 MNHEY and CDR2 SMNVEV (reference sequence). The CDR3 DNA follows: TGTGCCAGCAGTTTAGACTCGGAGGGTAATAATTCACCCCTCCACTTT. It encodes CASSLDSEGNNSPLHF.

This clonotype appeared a few times. V usage is TRBV7-2 and J usage is TRBJ1-1; D is unclear. Trimming left V 5 bases short and J 3 bases short, with 10 bases between. Germline V gene lookup returns CDR1 SGHTA and CDR2 FQGNSA. The CDR3 runs to 13 residues. In DNA, the CDR3 is TGTGCCAGCAGCAGAGGAGGGTACACTGAAGCTTTCTTT. The encoded protein is CASSRGGYTEAFF.